This T cell receptor (beta chain) came from a study of cytomegalovirus exposure and HLA in healthy donors. In the study overall: A subsequent analysis reported that the roughly 120 validation repertoires were produced on the same platform that had also been used for the 600 to 700 first-cohort repertoires.

The table came from immunoSEQ multiplex PCR; TCRdb's copy has only in-frame clones and leaves some out. Of about 130,000 clones in the sample, more than 70% were seen once. This clone appeared once. As yet, its antigen is unknown. This sample includes further DNA sequences coding for the same CDR3. The ends were cut back, 4 bases at V and 8 bases at J, with 12 bases in the middle. The germline V gene encodes CDR1 SGHNT and CDR2 YYREEE (reference sequence). CDR3 size: 12 residues. Overall study findings and caveats: Among TCR beta chains, those listed as cytomegalovirus-associated numbered about 160. It was found in a later analysis that first-cohort TCR clusters tended to co-occur in the approximately 130 validation repertoires.

V usage is TRBV5-4 and J usage is TRBJ1-2, with D maybe TRBD1 (6 bases). The TCR originated in a young man in good health and CMV-seronegative. Sequencing was done on a sample of PBMCs. The CDR3 nucleotides read TGTGCCAGCAGCCTACAGGGTGGGGGCTACACCTTC. Residues: CASSLQGGGYTF.